The source of this TCR beta chain is a study of blood T cell repertoires in COVID-19. Study-wide background: Sites across the United States, Italy and Spain contributed samples from acute and convalescent COVID-19. The analysed material was cDNA or gDNA that came from T cells, B-cell-depleted T cells, or PBMCs.

The J segment lost 4 bases and the V segment lost 4 bases, leaving 8 bases of the junction unmatched. The germline CDR1 and CDR2 sequences are KGHDR and SFDVKD. CDR3 length: 16 residues. Original analysis: Amplification of reference gene primers was used by the study to estimate nucleated cell counts. Measured with immunoSEQ multiplex PCR; TCRdb has only the in-frame clones, and not every one. The V and J calls and clone size are taken from that table; D and trimming were inferred from the DNA. The sample yields some 190,000 clones, roughly four fifths seen once. The receptor was isolated from a woman aged 70-85 years with active or convalescent COVID-19. The sample consisted of peripheral blood. This chain uses TRBV24-1 with TRBJ2-1, with 8 bases that match TRBD2. CDR3 region: CATSDPRGGAYNEQFF. CDR3 sequence (DNA): TGTGCCACCAGTGACCCCCGGGGGGGAGCGTACAATGAGCAGTTCTTC.